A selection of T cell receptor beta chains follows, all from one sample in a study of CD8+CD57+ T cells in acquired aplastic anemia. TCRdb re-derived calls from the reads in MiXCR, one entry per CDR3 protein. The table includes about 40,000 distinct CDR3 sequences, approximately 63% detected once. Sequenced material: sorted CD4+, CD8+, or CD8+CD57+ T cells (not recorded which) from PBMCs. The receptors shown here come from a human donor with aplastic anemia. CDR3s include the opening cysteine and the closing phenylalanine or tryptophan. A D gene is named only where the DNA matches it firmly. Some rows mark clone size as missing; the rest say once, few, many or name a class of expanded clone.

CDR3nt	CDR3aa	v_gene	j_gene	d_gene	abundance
TGTGCCAGCAGCTTAGGGACCTACTACGAGCAGTACTTC	CASSLGTYYEQYF	TRBV7-2	TRBJ2-7	.	.
TGTGCCACCAGCAGAACCGGGACAGCTAGCGTCGGGGCTTTGGCCCAGTACTTC	CATSRTGTASVGALAQYF	TRBV15	TRBJ2-5	.	once
TGTGCCACCAGCCGCGACAGGTCTGGAAACACCATATATTTT	CATSRDRSGNTIYF	TRBV15	TRBJ1-3	.	.
TGCGCCAGCAGCGTTGACATAACAGGGAATGGCTACACCTTC	CASSVDITGNGYTF	TRBV5-1	TRBJ1-2	.	.
TGTGCCAGCAGCCGACAGGGGGAAGAGACCCAGTACTTC	CASSRQGEETQYF	TRBV7-9	TRBJ2-5	TRBD1	.
TGCGCCAGCAGCTTGGATGTCAGGACCGATGAGCAGTTCTTC	CASSLDVRTDEQFF	TRBV5-1	TRBJ2-1	.	.
TGCAGTGCTAGAGGTTTCGAGCAGGGGCGAGCTGAAGCTTTCTTT	CSARGFEQGRAEAFF	TRBV20-1	TRBJ1-1	.	.
TGTGCCAGCGGGACAGGGGGCAGGCAGCCCCAGCATTTT	CASGTGGRQPQHF	TRBV19	TRBJ1-5	TRBD1	.
TGCAGTGCTAGATGGACAGATACGCAGTATTTT	CSARWTDTQYF	TRBV20-1	TRBJ2-3	.	.
TGTGCCACCGAGGAGCCGGGTGCTGAAGCTTTCTTT	CATEEPGAEAFF	TRBV24-1	TRBJ1-1	.	.
TGTGCCAGCAGTGGGGACAGGAGCGGCTACGAGCAGTACTTC	CASSGDRSGYEQYF	TRBV25-1	TRBJ2-7	TRBD1	.
TGTGCCAACAGCTTAGCGGGGGCTGGGGGTGAGCAGTTCTTC	CANSLAGAGGEQFF	TRBV11-1	TRBJ2-1	TRBD2	.
TGTGCCAGCAGCTTAGGGCCGAAAAATAACTACTACGAGCAGTACTTC	CASSLGPKNNYYEQYF	TRBV7-2	TRBJ2-7	.	many
TGTGCCAGCAGCTCACCGGGACTCATGACAGATACGCAGTATTTT	CASSSPGLMTDTQYF	TRBV5-5	TRBJ2-3	.	.
TGTGCCAGCAGTGAGGAGACTAGCGGAGCCTACGAGCAGTACTTC	CASSEETSGAYEQYF	TRBV6-1	TRBJ2-7	TRBD2	many
TGTGCCAGCAGCTTACCAGGGGAGATTGGAGCTTTCTTT	CASSLPGEIGAFF	TRBV7-8	TRBJ1-1	.	.
TGTGCTAGCAGCTTAGCGCCAGGGTCAACCTACGAGCAGTACTTC	CASSLAPGSTYEQYF	TRBV7-7	TRBJ2-7	.	many
TGTGCCAGCAGCCAAGAACGCACCGGGGAGCTGTTTTTT	CASSQERTGELFF	TRBV14	TRBJ2-2	.	.
TGTGCCAGCAGTACAGGGTCTGGCGGGGAGCTGTTTTTT	CASSTGSGGELFF	TRBV4-2	TRBJ2-2	.	many
TGCAGCGTTGAGGGGACACAGAGCAATGAGCAGTTCTTC	CSVEGTQSNEQFF	TRBV29-1	TRBJ2-1	.	many
TGCAGTGCTAGAGACCTAGGGGTGAACTATGGCTACACCTTC	CSARDLGVNYGYTF	TRBV20-1	TRBJ1-2	.	.
TGCGCCAGCAGTTCTAGCACAGTTACGCAGTATTTT	CASSSSTVTQYF	TRBV10-1	TRBJ2-3	.	.
TGTGCCAGCAGCGTAACGGGGATCGGGGCCAACGTCCTGACTTTC	CASSVTGIGANVLTF	TRBV9	TRBJ2-6	.	.
TGTGCCAGCACCCCAGGGAGCTCCTATAATTCACCCCTCCACTTT	CASTPGSSYNSPLHF	TRBV2	TRBJ1-6	.	.
TGTGCCAGCAGTGAAAGCTTTGGCTCCGGGACAGGGGTGTTTGACTATGGCTACACCTTC	CASSESFGSGTGVFDYGYTF	TRBV6-1	TRBJ1-2	TRBD1	many
TGTGCCAGCAGTGAGGCCAGCGGGGGTTACGAGCAGTACTTC	CASSEASGGYEQYF	TRBV2	TRBJ2-7	TRBD2	many
TGTGCCATCCGTGAGGCGGGAGGCCAGCCCCAGCATTTT	CAIREAGGQPQHF	TRBV2	TRBJ1-5	.	.
TGTGCCACCGAAGGGGTTAGGTATACGCAGTATTTT	CATEGVRYTQYF	TRBV28	TRBJ2-3	.	.
TGTGCCAGCAGTGCCGGGACGGGGACCTACGAGCAGTACTTC	CASSAGTGTYEQYF	TRBV6-1	TRBJ2-7	.	.
TGTGCCAGCAGTGGTGGCGGGGGGGGTCACCCCCAGTACTTC	CASSGGGGGHPQYF	TRBV2	TRBJ2-5	TRBD2	.
TGTGCCATCAGTGTACAGGGGGATACGCAGTATTTT	CAISVQGDTQYF	TRBV10-3	TRBJ2-3	TRBD1	.
TGTGCCAGCAGTGATCCTGGGTCAGCGGGAGAGATCCAGTACTTC	CASSDPGSAGEIQYF	TRBV25-1	TRBJ2-5	TRBD2	.
TGTGCCAGTAGTCATGTTGCAGGGGGGTACGGCACTGAAGCTTTCTTT	CASSHVAGGYGTEAFF	TRBV19	TRBJ1-1	TRBD1	.
TGTGCCAGCAGCTTAGATAGAGTCTCTTGGGGTGCGGATCGGGAGACCCAGTACTTC	CASSLDRVSWGADRETQYF	TRBV11-1	TRBJ2-5	.	.
TGTGCCAGCAGTGCCCTATTTGGTCAGCCCCAGCATTTT	CASSALFGQPQHF	TRBV12-3/TRBV12-4	TRBJ1-5	.	many
TGTGCCAGCAGCAGGGGAGGGGAGACCCAGTACTTC	CASSRGGETQYF	TRBV7-9	TRBJ2-5	TRBD2	.
TGTGCCAGCATTACTGGGCGGGCCGGGGAGCTGTTTTTT	CASITGRAGELFF	TRBV2	TRBJ2-2	.	.
TGTGCCAGCAGCTTACAGGGATTGGGCTACGAGCAGTACTTC	CASSLQGLGYEQYF	TRBV7-2	TRBJ2-7	.	.
TGTGCCAGCAGCCTCAGGGACTCACCGATTTCACCCCTCCACTTT	CASSLRDSPISPLHF	TRBV7-8	TRBJ1-6	.	.
TGTGCCAGCAGCCCACCCGGACAGGGGGGTACGGAGACCCAGTACTTC	CASSPPGQGGTETQYF	TRBV9	TRBJ2-5	TRBD1	.
TGCGCCAGCAGCCAAGAGGCGGCCCTAGCGGCTCGGGAGCAGTTCTTC	CASSQEAALAAREQFF	TRBV4-3	TRBJ2-1	TRBD2	few
TGTGCCACCGGGTCGACCGTAACAAAGATCAATGAGCAGTTCTTC	CATGSTVTKINEQFF	TRBV15	TRBJ2-1	.	.
TGCAGTGCTGCGGCAGGGTCGGTCAGTGTTCGTGAAAAACTGTTTTTT	CSAAAGSVSVREKLFF	TRBV20-1	TRBJ1-4	.	.
TGTGCCAGCCTGGGGGATACTGGAAACACCATATATTTT	CASLGDTGNTIYF	TRBV2	TRBJ1-3	.	.
TGTGCCACCAGCAGGCGGGGGACCTCCTACGAGCAGTACTTC	CATSRRGTSYEQYF	TRBV15	TRBJ2-7	TRBD2	.
TGTGCCACCAGCAGGGACGGACTCGGGGCTAATGAAAAACTGTTTTTT	CATSRDGLGANEKLFF	TRBV15	TRBJ1-4	.	few
TGCAGTGCTAGTGGGACTAGTTTAGAGACCCAGTACTTC	CSASGTSLETQYF	TRBV20-1	TRBJ2-5	TRBD2	once
TGTGCCAGCAGTTTGGGACGGATTGGAAACACCATATATTTT	CASSLGRIGNTIYF	TRBV28	TRBJ1-3	.	.